The clone carrying this T cell receptor beta chain was counted only a few times. What it binds is not known. The total RNA that was extracted per sample amounted to at least 5 micrograms. This CDR3 region has 15 residues. CDR1 and CDR2 from the germline V gene are SQVTM and ANQGSEA. The V gene lost 4 bases and the J gene lost 5 bases, with 20 bases spanning the gap. These data come from a study of blood T cells in healthy people across ages. Study-level results: CMV status of donors was unknown, possibly confounding expanded clonotype changes.

Through a sample-barcoded 5' primer and a J-beta primer mix, a second PCR was run for roughly 7 to 11 cycles. Every cDNA molecule bore a tag from a template-switch adaptor containing 12 random nucleotides. In TCRdb, the 5' RACE reads were re-called with MiXCR into one record per CDR3 protein. Among about 1.6 million distinct CDR3 sequences listed, roughly a third were seen once. The chain links TRBV29-1 to TRBJ1-1; D is possibly TRBD1 (5 bases). What was sequenced was blood. The clonotype originates from a woman in her thirties in good health. DNA of the CDR3: TGCAGCGTTGGGGGGGTCGGAGGAAGGGTGACTGAAGCTTTCTTT. Translation: CSVGGVGGRVTEAFF.